Presented here are 25 T cell receptor beta chains from one specimen sequenced in a study of cytomegalovirus exposure and HLA in healthy donors (dated by TCRdb to 2016 to 2017). Libraries were made using the immunoSEQ multiplex PCR assay. A mixture of 60 forward primers for TCR Vbeta segments and 13 reverse primers for TCR Jbeta segments was used in the multiplex PCR. The clones in this table, taken by TCRdb from immuneACCESS, are in-frame only. Not every clone is retained; where verified, under half of the shortfall comes from an unresolved V gene, and the cause of the rest is unknown. The sample table records around 52,000 clones. The ten largest account for about 10% of the sample. The sequenced material came from PBMCs. Receptor source: a woman aged 50 to 60 in good health and CMV-seropositive.

V and J are TRBV19 and TRBJ1-2; D not certain. V lost 7 bases and J lost 4, with 16 bases in between. CDR1 is LNHDA and CDR2 is SQIVND in the germline V gene (reference sequence). This CDR3 has 14 residues. The chain's CDR3 is CASTNEGGPYGYTF. CDR3 sequence (DNA): TGTGCCAGTACCAACGAGGGAGGACCCTATGGCTACACCTTC.

This rearrangement joins TRBV30 to TRBJ2-7, with D maybe TRBD1 (6 bases). Germline CDR1 reads GTSNPN; CDR2 reads SVGIG (reference sequence). The CDR3 is made up of 12 amino acids. V lost 4 bases and J 2 bases, leaving 9 bases between the germline ends. CDR3 region: CAWNRDTYEQYF. The CDR3 nucleotides read TGTGCCTGGAACAGGGACACCTACGAGCAGTACTTC.

The chain's CDR3 is CASTQGGFQGNQPQHF. The CDR3 DNA reads TGTGCCAGTACCCAGGGGGGCTTTCAAGGCAATCAGCCCCAGCATTTT. The gene calls are TRBV19 and TRBJ1-5; TRBD1 matches 7 bases. This CDR3 contains 16 residues. J was trimmed by 2 bases and V by 7 bases; bases with no gene match: 11. Germline lookup yields CDR1 LNHDA and CDR2 SQIVND (reference sequence).

Concerning this clone itself: Other DNA sequences from this sample encode an identical CDR3 as well. This chain uses TRBV13 with TRBJ1-1, with D possibly being TRBD1 (5 bases). Germline V gene data show CDR1 as PRHDT and CDR2 as FYEKMQ (reference sequence). The CDR3 is made up of 18 amino acids. The CDR3, as DNA: TGTGCACACAGCCAGGGAGGAGGATGGTTCCCTCAGAACACTGAAGCTTTCTTT. It yields the protein CAHSQGGGWFPQNTEAFF.

The V and J genes are TRBV10-3 and TRBJ2-7; 9 bases fit TRBD1. Germline lookup yields CDR1 ENHRY and CDR2 SYGVKD. This CDR3 comprises 15 residues. The J segment lost 2 bases and the V segment lost 6 bases, leaving 8 bases of the junction unmatched. CDR3 region: CAISVGQGSTYEQYF. DNA for the CDR3: TGTGCCATCAGCGTTGGACAGGGGAGCACCTACGAGCAGTACTTC.

This sequence joins TRBV5-1 and TRBJ1-1; TRBD1 aligns across 8 bases. The CDR3 contains 16 residues. Trimming removed 2 bases from V and 0 bases from J; junction bases left unmatched: 6. CDR1 and CDR2 (germline): SGHRS, YFSETQ. The CDR3 DNA reads TGCGCCAGCAGCTTTTCCGGGACAGGTATGAACACTGAAGCTTTCTTT. Encoded protein: CASSFSGTGMNTEAFF.

The V call is TRBV21-1, the J call TRBJ2-7; the table names TRBD1, a call not compared with the DNA. TRBV21-1 is listed as a pseudogene. CDR3 length equals 16 residues. The CDR3 nucleotides read TGTGCCAGCAGCAAAGTAAGGGGGACAGGGACCCACGAGCAGTACTTC. It specifies CASSKVRGTGTHEQYF.

This chain links TRBV30 with TRBJ1-5; D might be TRBD1 (6 bases). The CDR3 has 13 residues. V dropped 2 bases and J dropped 5 bases, with 10 bases sitting between them. Germline loops: CDR1 GTSNPN, CDR2 SVGIG (reference sequence). The CDR3 region has the DNA TGTGCCTGGAGTTGGGCAGGGGATCAGCCCCAGCATTTT. Translation: CAWSWAGDQPQHF. Variable domain in full (rest from reference TRBV30 and TRBJ1-5): SQTIHQWPATLVQPVGSPLSLECTVEGTSNPNLYWYRQAAGRGLQLLFYSVGIGQISSEVPQNLSASRPQDRQFILSSKKLLLSDSGFYLCAWSWAGDQPQHFGDGTRLSIL.

The chain couples TRBV7-2 to TRBJ2-1, with D hard to call. The V end lost 2 bases, the J end lost 5 bases, and 10 bases lay between the germline ends. Germline assignment: CDR1 SGHTA and CDR2 FQGNSA. The CDR3 has 14 amino acids. The CDR3 DNA reads as TGTGCCAGCAGCTTAACTTTGAGCGACAATGAGCAGTTCTTC. It specifies CASSLTLSDNEQFF.

This chain links TRBV6-1 with TRBJ1-5; D gene uncertain. The CDR3 covers 11 residues. The V gene's germline CDR1 is MNHNS and CDR2 SASEGT. Trimming pared 6 bases from V and 4 bases from J, leaving 4 bases between. CDR3 sequence: CASRQNQPQHF. In nucleotides, the CDR3 is TGTGCCAGCAGGCAGAATCAGCCCCAGCATTTT.

The chain links TRBV28 to TRBJ2-7; 9 bases are a match to TRBD1. CDR3 size: 18 residues. Looked up from germline, CDR1 is MDHEN and CDR2 is SYDVKM. With 4 bases clipped from V and 5 bases from J, the junction kept 18 bases outside the gene matches. CDR3 region: CASSSPILTGGRINEQYF. CDR3 DNA: TGTGCCAGCAGTTCCCCCATATTGACAGGGGGTAGGATCAACGAGCAGTACTTC.

The chain has TRBV11-2 and TRBJ2-3; TRBD2 might be the D (5 bases). Trimming took off 4 bases at V and 4 bases at J, with 12 bases between the two ends. This CDR3 has 14 amino acids. CDR1 is SGHAT, CDR2 FQNNGV, per germline. The CDR3 coding sequence is TGTGCCAGCAGCTCTACTAGGAGTGCAGATACGCAGTATTTT. This codes for CASSSTRSADTQYF.

The chain combines TRBV7-8 with TRBJ1-1; D not certain. CDR3 size: 11 residues. V lost 6 bases and J 1 base, leaving 3 bases between the germline ends. From germline, CDR1 is SGHVS and CDR2 FQNEAQ. The CDR3 spells CASRQNTEAFF. CDR3 bases: TGTGCCAGCAGACAGAACACTGAAGCTTTCTTT.

The chain combines TRBV5-6 with TRBJ2-2; maybe TRBD2 (5 bases). The CDR3 is made up of 14 amino acids. Trimming took off 7 bases at V and 7 bases at J, with 17 bases between the two ends. Germline V lookup: CDR1 SGHDT, CDR2 YYEEEE. This chain's CDR3 is CASGEFLGHGELFF. CDR3 DNA: TGTGCCAGCGGGGAGTTCCTAGGCCACGGGGAGCTGTTTTTT.

The J gene is TRBJ1-1, the V gene TRBV6-5, with 7 bases aligning to TRBD1. Germline values: CDR1 MNHEY, CDR2 SVGAGI. The CDR3 consists of 14 residues. V gave up 5 bases and J gave up 0 bases; unmatched junction bases: 3. CDR3 protein: CASSPDRMNTEAFF. In nucleotides, the CDR3 is TGTGCCAGCAGTCCGGACAGGATGAACACTGAAGCTTTCTTT.

This chain connects TRBV5-1 to TRBJ2-1; D is unclear. The CDR3 runs 14 residues. The V end was cut by 3 bases, the J end by 7 bases, with 14 bases between. CDR1 and CDR2 from the germline V gene are SGHRS and YFSETQ. CDR3: CASSSRWSENEQFF. CDR3 nucleotides: TGCGCCAGCAGCTCGCGTTGGAGCGAGAATGAGCAGTTCTTC.

This chain connects TRBV7-8 to TRBJ1-2; D remains unclear. Deletions cut 4 bases from V and 9 bases from J, with 15 bases between. Germline V gene sequence: CDR1 SGHVS, CDR2 FQNEAQ. The CDR3 consists of 13 residues. CDR3 sequence reads: CASSSRDGGRYTF. The DNA for the CDR3 is TGTGCCAGCAGCTCGCGAGACGGTGGGCGCTACACCTTC.

The gene calls are TRBV6-5 and TRBJ2-1, with TRBD2 identical over 8 bases. V gave up 5 bases and J gave up 2 bases; unmatched junction bases: 5. CDR1 MNHEY and CDR2 SVGAGI come from the germline V gene. The CDR3 extends over 15 amino acids. The CDR3 here is CASSRAGAPYNEQFF. CDR3 sequence (DNA): TGTGCCAGCAGTCGAGCGGGGGCCCCCTACAATGAGCAGTTCTTC.

The rearrangement joins TRBV5-1 to TRBJ2-3; 10 bases fit TRBD2. CDR1 is SGHRS, CDR2 YFSETQ, per germline. Trimming at V came to 4 bases and at J to 2 bases, leaving 7 bases not matched to a gene. The CDR3 spans 16 residues. CDR3 protein: CASSPGGLATTDTQYF. For the CDR3, the DNA is TGCGCCAGCAGCCCGGGGGGACTAGCGACCACAGATACGCAGTATTTT.

The CDR3 sequence: CAWSTFGGAYEQFF. As DNA, the CDR3 is TGTGCCTGGAGCACGTTCGGGGGGGCGTATGAGCAGTTCTTC. This sequence joins TRBV30 and TRBJ2-1; TRBD2 aligns across 8 bases. CDR3 length: 14 residues. CDR1 GTSNPN and CDR2 SVGIG come from the germline V gene (reference sequence). V shed 3 bases and J 8 bases; nucleotides not matched to a gene: 9.

V usage is TRBV11-2 and J usage is TRBJ2-1, with a possible D match to TRBD1 (6 bases). The CDR3 runs 16 residues. V was clipped by 5 bases and J by 3 bases, with 17 bases between them. The germline CDR1 and CDR2 sequences are SGHAT and FQNNGV. The CDR3 loop is CASSLTFRTDYNEQFF. The CDR3 bases are TGTGCCAGCAGCCTGACGTTTCGGACAGACTACAATGAGCAGTTCTTC.

This sequence joins TRBV6-5 and TRBJ2-7, with 11 bases aligning to TRBD1. The CDR3 loop spans 15 amino acids. The V gene's germline CDR1 is MNHEY and CDR2 SVGAGI. V lost 4 bases and J lost 2; bases outside the gene matches: 4. CDR3 loop: CASSSPGQGAYEQYF. The CDR3 DNA follows: TGTGCCAGCAGTTCTCCGGGACAGGGGGCCTACGAGCAGTACTTC.

The chain combines TRBV19 with TRBJ1-3; 8 bases line up with TRBD1. The CDR3 loop spans 15 amino acids. Germline-derived CDR1 and CDR2 are LNHDA and SQIVND (reference sequence). V gave up 5 bases and J gave up 3 bases; unmatched junction bases: 6. CDR3 in amino acids: CASSRQGKVGNTIYF. CDR3 nucleotide sequence: TGTGCCAGTAGTCGACAGGGGAAGGTTGGAAACACCATATATTTT.

The gene calls are TRBV30 and TRBJ2-1; TRBD2 aligns across 8 bases. Germline V gene lookup returns CDR1 GTSNPN and CDR2 SVGIG (reference sequence). With V trimmed by 5 bases and J by 7 bases, 4 bases remained unmatched. This CDR3 spans 12 amino acids. The CDR3 is CAWEAGGNEQFF. The CDR3 coding sequence is TGTGCCTGGGAGGCGGGAGGAAATGAGCAGTTCTTC.

CDR3 coding DNA: TGCGCCAGCAGCCAAGAGACAGGGCATAATTCACCCCTCCACTTT. Translating gives CASSQETGHNSPLHF. V gene TRBV4-3 combines with J gene TRBJ1-6; 7 nucleotides align to TRBD1. The V gene's germline CDR1 is LGHNA and CDR2 YSLEER. V shed 0 bases, J shed 5 bases, and the junction held 1 base outside the gene matches. This CDR3 spans 15 amino acids.